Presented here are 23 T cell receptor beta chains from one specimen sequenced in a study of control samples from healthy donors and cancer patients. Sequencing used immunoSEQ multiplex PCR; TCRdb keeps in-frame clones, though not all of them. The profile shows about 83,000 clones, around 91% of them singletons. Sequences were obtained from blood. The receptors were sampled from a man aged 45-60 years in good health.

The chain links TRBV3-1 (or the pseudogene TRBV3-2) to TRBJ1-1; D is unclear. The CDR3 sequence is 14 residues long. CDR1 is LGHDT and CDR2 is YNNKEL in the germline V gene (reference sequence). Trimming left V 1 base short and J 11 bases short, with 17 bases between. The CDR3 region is CASSQGTSPSEAFF. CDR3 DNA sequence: TGTGCCAGCAGCCAAGGCACTTCCCCCTCGGAGGCTTTCTTT.

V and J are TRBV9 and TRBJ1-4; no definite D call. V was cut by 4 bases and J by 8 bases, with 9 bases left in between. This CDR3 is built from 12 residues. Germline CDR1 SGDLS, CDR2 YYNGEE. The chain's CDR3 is CASSPNQEKLFF. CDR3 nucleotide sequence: TGTGCCAGCAGCCCCAACCAAGAAAAACTGTTTTTT. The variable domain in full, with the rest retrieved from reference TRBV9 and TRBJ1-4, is DSGVTQTPKHLITATGQRVTLRCSPRSGDLSVYWYQQSLDQGLQFLIQYYNGEERAKGNILERFSAQQFPDLHSELNLSSLELGDSALYFCASSPNQEKLFFGSGTQLSVL.

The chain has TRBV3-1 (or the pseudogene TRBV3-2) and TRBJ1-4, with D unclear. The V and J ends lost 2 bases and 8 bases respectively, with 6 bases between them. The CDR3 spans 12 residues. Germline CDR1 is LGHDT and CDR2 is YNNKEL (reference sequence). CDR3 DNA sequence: TGTGCCAGCAGCCAATTGACAGAAAAACTGTTTTTT. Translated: CASSQLTEKLFF.

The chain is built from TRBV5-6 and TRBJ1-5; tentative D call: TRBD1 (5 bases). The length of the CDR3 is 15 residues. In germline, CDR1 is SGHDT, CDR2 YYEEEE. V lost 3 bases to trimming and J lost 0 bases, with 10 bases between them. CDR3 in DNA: TGTGCCAGCAGCTCGGGACTTTCTAGCAATCAGCCCCAGCATTTT. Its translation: CASSSGLSSNQPQHF.

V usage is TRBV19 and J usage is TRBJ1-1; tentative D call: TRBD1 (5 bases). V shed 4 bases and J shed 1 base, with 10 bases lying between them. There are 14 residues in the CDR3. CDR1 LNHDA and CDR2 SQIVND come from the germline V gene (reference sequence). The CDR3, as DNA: TGTGCCAGTAGTACGCAAACAGGGAACACTGAAGCTTTCTTT. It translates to CASSTQTGNTEAFF.

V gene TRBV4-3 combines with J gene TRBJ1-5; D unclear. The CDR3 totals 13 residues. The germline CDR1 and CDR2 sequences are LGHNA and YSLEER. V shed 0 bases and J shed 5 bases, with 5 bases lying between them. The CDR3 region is CASSQDRDQPQHF. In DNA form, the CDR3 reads TGCGCCAGCAGCCAAGATAGGGATCAGCCCCAGCATTTT.

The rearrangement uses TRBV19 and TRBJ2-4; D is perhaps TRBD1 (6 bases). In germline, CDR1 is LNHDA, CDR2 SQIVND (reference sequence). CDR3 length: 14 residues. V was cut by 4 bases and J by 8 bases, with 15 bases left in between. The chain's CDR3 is CASSNRPGVDIQYF. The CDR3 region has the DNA TGTGCCAGTAGTAATCGGCCAGGGGTAGACATTCAGTACTTC.

The CDR3 loop reads CATRGGQREAFF. The CDR3, as DNA: TGTGCCACCAGAGGAGGACAGCGTGAAGCTTTCTTT. V gene TRBV24-1 combines with J gene TRBJ1-1; a possible D gene is TRBD1 (6 bases). The CDR3 length is 12 residues. The ends were cut back, 7 bases at V and 7 bases at J, with 12 bases in the middle. Germline CDR1 KGHDR, CDR2 SFDVKD.

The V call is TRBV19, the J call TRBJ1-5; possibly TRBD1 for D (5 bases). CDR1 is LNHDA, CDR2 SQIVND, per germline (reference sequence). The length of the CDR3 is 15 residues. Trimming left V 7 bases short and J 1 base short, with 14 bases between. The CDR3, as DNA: TGTGCCAGTACCTGGCAGGGAGGGAGCAATCAGCCCCAGCATTTT. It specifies CASTWQGGSNQPQHF.

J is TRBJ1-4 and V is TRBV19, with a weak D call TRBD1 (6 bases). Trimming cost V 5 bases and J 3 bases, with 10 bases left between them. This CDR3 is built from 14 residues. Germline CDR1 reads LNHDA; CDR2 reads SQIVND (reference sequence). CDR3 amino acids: CASSWGAANEKLFF. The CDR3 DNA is TGTGCCAGTAGTTGGGGGGCTGCTAATGAAAAACTGTTTTTT.

The CDR3 nucleotides read TGCGCCAGCAGCCGGACGCTCTCCCTCGAGCAGTACTTC. It codes for CASSRTLSLEQYF. This sequence joins TRBV4-3 and TRBJ2-7; D remains unclear. Germline-derived CDR1 and CDR2 are LGHNA and YSLEER. V lost 4 bases and J lost 6, with 13 bases in between. CDR3 length: 13 amino acids.

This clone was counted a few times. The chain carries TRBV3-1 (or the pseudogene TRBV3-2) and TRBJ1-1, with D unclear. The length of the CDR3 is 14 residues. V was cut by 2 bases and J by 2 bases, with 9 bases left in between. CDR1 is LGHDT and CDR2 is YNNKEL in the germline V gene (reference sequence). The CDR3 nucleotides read TGTGCCAGCAGCCAATCAGCGCCCAACACTGAAGCTTTCTTT. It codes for CASSQSAPNTEAFF.

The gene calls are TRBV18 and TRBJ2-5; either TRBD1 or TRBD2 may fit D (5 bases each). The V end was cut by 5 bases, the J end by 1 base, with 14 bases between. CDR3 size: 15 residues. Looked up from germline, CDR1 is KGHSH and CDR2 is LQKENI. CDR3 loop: CASSVGTSRQETQYF. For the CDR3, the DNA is TGTGCCAGCTCAGTCGGGACGTCTCGCCAAGAGACCCAGTACTTC.

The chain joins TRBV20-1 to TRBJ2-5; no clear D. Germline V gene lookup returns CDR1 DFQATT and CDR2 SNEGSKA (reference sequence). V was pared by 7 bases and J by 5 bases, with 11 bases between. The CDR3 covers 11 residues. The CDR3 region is CSVGTPETQYF. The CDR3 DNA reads TGCAGTGTGGGCACGCCTGAGACCCAGTACTTC.

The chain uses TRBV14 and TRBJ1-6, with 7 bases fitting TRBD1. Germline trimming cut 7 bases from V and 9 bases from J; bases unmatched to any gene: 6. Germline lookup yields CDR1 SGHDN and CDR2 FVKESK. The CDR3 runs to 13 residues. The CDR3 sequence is CASNRQGSSPLHF. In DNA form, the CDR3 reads TGTGCCAGCAACCGACAGGGTAGTTCACCCCTCCACTTT.

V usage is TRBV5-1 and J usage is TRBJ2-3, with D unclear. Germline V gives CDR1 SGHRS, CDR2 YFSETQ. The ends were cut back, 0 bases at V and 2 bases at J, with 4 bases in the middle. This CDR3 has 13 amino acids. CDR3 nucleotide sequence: TGCGCCAGCAGCTTGGGATCCACAGATACGCAGTATTTT. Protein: CASSLGSTDTQYF.

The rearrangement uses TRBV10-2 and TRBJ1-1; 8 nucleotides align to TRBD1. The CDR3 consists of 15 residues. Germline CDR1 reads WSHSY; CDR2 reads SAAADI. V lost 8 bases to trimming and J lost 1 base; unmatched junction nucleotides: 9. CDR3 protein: CASLDRGWANTEAFF. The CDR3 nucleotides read TGCGCCAGCCTCGACAGGGGTTGGGCGAACACTGAAGCTTTCTTT.

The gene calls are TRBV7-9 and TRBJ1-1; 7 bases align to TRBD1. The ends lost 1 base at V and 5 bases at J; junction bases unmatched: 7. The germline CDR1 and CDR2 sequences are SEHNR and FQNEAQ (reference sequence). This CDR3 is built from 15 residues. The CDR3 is CASSLVGRGTTEAFF. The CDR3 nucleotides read TGTGCCAGCAGCTTAGTGGGCAGGGGGACAACTGAAGCTTTCTTT.

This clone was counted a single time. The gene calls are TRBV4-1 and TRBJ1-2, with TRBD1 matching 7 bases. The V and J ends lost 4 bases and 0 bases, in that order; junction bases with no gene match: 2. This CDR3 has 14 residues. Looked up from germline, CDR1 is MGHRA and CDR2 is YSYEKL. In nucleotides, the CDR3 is TGCGCCAGCAGCCCGACAGGGCCTAACTATGGCTACACCTTC. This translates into CASSPTGPNYGYTF.

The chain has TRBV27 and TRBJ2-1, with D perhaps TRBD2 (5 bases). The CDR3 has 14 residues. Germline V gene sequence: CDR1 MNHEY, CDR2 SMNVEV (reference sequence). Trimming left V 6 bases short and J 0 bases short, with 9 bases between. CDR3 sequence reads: CASSGVTSYNEQFF. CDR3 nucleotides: TGTGCCAGCAGCGGGGTAACCTCCTACAATGAGCAGTTCTTC.

The CDR3 sequence is CASSRFSGGGTEAFF. For the CDR3, the DNA is TGTGCCAGCAGCCGCTTCTCAGGCGGTGGCACTGAAGCTTTCTTT. The chain joins TRBV14 to TRBJ1-1; the D is unclear. The germline gives CDR1 SGHDN, CDR2 FVKESK. Trimming took off 4 bases at V and 4 bases at J, with 16 bases between the two ends. The CDR3 is 15 residues long.

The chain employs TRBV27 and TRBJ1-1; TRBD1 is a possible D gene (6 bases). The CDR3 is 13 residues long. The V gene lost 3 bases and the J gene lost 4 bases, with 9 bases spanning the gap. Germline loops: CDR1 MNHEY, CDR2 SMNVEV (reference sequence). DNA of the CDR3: TGTGCCAGCAGTTTCGGGGGGCCCACTGAAGCTTTCTTT. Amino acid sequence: CASSFGGPTEAFF.

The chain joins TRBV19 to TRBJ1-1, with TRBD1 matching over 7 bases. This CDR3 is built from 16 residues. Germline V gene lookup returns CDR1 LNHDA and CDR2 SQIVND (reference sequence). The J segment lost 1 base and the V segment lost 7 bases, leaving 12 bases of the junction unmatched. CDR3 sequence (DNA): TGTGCCAGTATTCCCAATCCGGGACAGTGGAACACTGAAGCTTTCTTT. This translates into CASIPNPGQWNTEAFF.